This TCR beta chain was captured in a study of blood T cells in healthy people across ages (dated by TCRdb to between 2015 and 2017). Background on the whole study: In model experiments, template switching captured roughly one uniquely barcoded TCR beta cDNA molecule for every two T cells. Donors were grouped into four age groups: young (average approximately 15 years), middle-aged (less than 40), aged (around 60) and long-lived (just over 80). The study analyzed two additional independent replicas of 1 million unique cDNA reads from the same blood draw for two donors, one aged 18 to 30 and one aged 80 or older. To track age-related changes in TCR beta repertoire diversity, the study relied on deep sequencing normalized with unique cDNA molecular identifiers. To avoid experimental bias, donors of different ages were randomly spread across the sequencing lanes. Study-wide conclusions, independent of this receptor: Because profiling used bulk unsorted PBMCs, naive and antigen-experienced compartments could not be compared conclusively. Observed TCR beta diversity per million T cells fell roughly linearly with age, and a significant reduction was already apparent by age roughly 40. The long-lived group showed more naive CD4+ T cells, fewer expanded clones and increased TCR diversity than the aged group, suggesting age selection. Total diversity estimates from one million sequenced T cells were considered lower bounds and underestimates. Observed TCR beta diversity correlated strongly with the percentage of naive T cells measured by flow cytometry. Donor CMV infection status was unknown, potentially confounding age-related changes in expanded clonotypes.

Systemically healthy Caucasian individuals from Russia, about 38 in total and aged about 6 to 100 years, were included as donors. Roughly 11 milliliters of peripheral blood were drawn from each donor into EDTA-treated Vacutainer tubes. Ficoll-Paque density-gradient centrifugation was used to isolate PBMCs, with at least 7 million per sample. Trizol reagent was used to extract total RNA from the PBMCs, yielding at least 5.5 micrograms per sample. The percentages of naive CD45RAhigh/CD27high T cells were determined by flow cytometry on a PBMC aliquot from every donor. The CDR3 sequence holds 15 residues, the cysteine and phenylalanine included. Only the CDR3 part of the read is kept: 45 bases, read in frame from the first base. For CDR1 and CDR2, the germline V gene lists SGHDN and FVKESK. With regard to this clonotype: The antigen it binds to is not known. Base qualities are not recorded, but no much larger clone differs from it by a single base.

The library was made by 5' RACE. The run used an Illumina HiSeq 2500. A second PCR of roughly 7 to 11 cycles was performed with a sample-barcoded 5' primer and a J-beta primer mix. Each TCR beta cDNA molecule received a unique molecular identifier from a template-switch 5' adaptor carrying 12 random nucleotides. Each sample yielded at least 2.5 million CDR3-containing paired-end reads. The Mint cDNA synthesis kit, primed by a TRBC-specific oligonucleotide, was used to synthesize first-strand cDNA from all RNA. After uracil-DNA glycosylase treatment, a first 18-cycle PCR used universal primers M1SS and BC2_uni_R on all cDNA. The paper's processing steps were these. For normalization, 1 million high-quality reads were randomly selected from each sample, with every read carrying a distinct molecular identifier. Reads sharing molecular identifiers were discarded rather than binned into consensus sequences. CDR3 identification, clonotype clustering and error correction used MiTCR with a Q25 quality threshold and the strictest error-elimination algorithm. Lower-bound total TCR beta diversity was estimated with a nonparametric unseen species model using Euler transformation. TCRdb passed the public sequencing reads through fastp at Q25 and MiXCR, retaining productive beta sequences. Rows merge per CDR3 protein into single entries with the most common DNA and genes. The V and J calls and clone size are TCRdb's, not the authors'. The sample table holds 1.5 million to 2 million distinct CDR3 sequences, of which around 48% were seen once. Clones ranked in the top ten supply less than 2.5% of the sample.

The clonotype was recovered from a woman in her 40s in good health. The V and J segments used are TRBV14 and TRBJ2-7; the D segment may tentatively be TRBD1 or TRBD2, each giving 5 matched bases. The last part of the DNA fits TRBJ2-5 better; the J call may be wrong. The sequenced material came from blood. The CDR3 region has the sequence CASSRPGRRKETQYF. The DNA sequence is TGTGCCAGCAGTCGGCCGGGACGACGAAAAGAGACCCAGTACTTC.